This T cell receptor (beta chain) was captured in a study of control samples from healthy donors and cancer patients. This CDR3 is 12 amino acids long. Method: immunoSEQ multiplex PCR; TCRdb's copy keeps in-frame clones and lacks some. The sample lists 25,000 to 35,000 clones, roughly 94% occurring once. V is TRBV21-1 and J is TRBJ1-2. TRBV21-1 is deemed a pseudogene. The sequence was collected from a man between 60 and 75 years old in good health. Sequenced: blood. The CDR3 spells CASGLLEGSYTF. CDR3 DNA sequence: TGTGCCAGTGGACTGTTAGAGGGAAGCTACACCTTC.